This T cell receptor beta chain was retrieved from a study of blood T cell repertoires in COVID-19. V gave up 7 bases and J gave up 5 bases; unmatched junction bases: 5. The CDR3 extends over 11 amino acids. Per the germline V gene, CDR1 is SQVTM and CDR2 is ANQGSEA. Here immunoSEQ multiplex PCR was the method, and the copy in TCRdb shows in-frame clones only, minus some. The data contain roughly 100,000 clones, about 90% of them singletons. V usage is TRBV29-1 and J usage is TRBJ2-7, with 7 bases fitting TRBD1. The sample was peripheral blood. The sequence derives from a human donor in a cohort sampled during active COVID-19. CDR3 nucleotide sequence: TGCAGCGCCCTGACAGGGAACGAGCAGTACTTC. As protein: CSALTGNEQYF.